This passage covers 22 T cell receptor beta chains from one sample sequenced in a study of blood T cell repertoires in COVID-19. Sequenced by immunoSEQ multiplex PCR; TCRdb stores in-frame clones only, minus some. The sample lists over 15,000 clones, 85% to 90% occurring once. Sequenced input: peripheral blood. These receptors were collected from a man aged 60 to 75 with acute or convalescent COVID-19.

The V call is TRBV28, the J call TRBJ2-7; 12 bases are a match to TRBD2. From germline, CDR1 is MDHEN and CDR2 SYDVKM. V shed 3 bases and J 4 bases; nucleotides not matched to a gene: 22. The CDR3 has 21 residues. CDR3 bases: TGTGCCAGCAGTTTCCTCGCACGACTAGCGGGAGATGGGGGTGTAGATTACGAGCAGTACTTC. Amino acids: CASSFLARLAGDGGVDYEQYF. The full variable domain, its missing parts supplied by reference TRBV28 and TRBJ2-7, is DVKVTQSSRYLVKRTGEKVFLECVQDMDHENMFWYRQDPGLGLRLIYFSYDVKMKEKGDIPEGYSVSREKKERFSLILESASTNQTSMYLCASSFLARLAGDGGVDYEQYFGPGTRLTVT.

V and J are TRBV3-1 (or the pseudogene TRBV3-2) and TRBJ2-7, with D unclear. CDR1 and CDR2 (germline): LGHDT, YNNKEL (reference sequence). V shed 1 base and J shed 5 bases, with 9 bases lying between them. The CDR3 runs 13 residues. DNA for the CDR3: TGTGCCAGCAGCCAAGGACCTAGTAACGAGCAGTACTTC. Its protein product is CASSQGPSNEQYF.

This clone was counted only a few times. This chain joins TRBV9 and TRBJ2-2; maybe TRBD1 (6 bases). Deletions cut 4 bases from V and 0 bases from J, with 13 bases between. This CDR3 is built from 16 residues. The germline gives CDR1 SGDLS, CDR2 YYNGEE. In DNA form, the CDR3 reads TGTGCCAGCAGCTTCCGACAGGTCGCGAACACCGGGGAGCTGTTTTTT. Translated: CASSFRQVANTGELFF.

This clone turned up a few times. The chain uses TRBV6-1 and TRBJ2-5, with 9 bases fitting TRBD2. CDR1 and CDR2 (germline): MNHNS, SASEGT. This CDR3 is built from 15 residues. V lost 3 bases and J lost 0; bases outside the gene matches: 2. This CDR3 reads CASSEASGDQETQYF. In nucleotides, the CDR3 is TGTGCCAGCAGTGAGGCTAGCGGGGACCAAGAGACCCAGTACTTC.

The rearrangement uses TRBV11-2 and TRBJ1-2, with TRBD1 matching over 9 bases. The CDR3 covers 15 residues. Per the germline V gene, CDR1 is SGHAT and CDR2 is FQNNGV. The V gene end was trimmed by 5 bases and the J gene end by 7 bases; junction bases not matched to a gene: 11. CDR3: CASSPGQGPISGYTF. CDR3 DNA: TGTGCCAGCAGCCCGGGACAGGGCCCCATTTCTGGCTACACCTTC.

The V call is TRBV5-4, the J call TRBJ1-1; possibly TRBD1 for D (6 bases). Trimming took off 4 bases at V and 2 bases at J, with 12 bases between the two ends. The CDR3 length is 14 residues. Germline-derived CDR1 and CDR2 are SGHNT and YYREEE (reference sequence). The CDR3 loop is CASSLGQQNTEAFF. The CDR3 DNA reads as TGTGCCAGCAGCCTGGGACAACAAAACACTGAAGCTTTCTTT.

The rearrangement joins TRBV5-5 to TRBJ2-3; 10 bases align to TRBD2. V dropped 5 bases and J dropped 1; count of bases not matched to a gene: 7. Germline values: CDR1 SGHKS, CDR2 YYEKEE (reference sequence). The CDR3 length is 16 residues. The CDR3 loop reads CASRPGTSDRTDTQYF. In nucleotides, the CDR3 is TGTGCCAGCAGGCCCGGGACTAGCGACCGCACAGATACGCAGTATTTT.

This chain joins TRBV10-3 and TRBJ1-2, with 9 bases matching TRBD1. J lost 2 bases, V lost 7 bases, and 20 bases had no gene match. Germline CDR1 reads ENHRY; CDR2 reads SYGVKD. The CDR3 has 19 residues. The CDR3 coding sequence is TGTGCCATCAAGAGGTTGCTTTCGGGACAGGGAGAAGTGAACTATGGCTACACCTTC. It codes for CAIKRLLSGQGEVNYGYTF.

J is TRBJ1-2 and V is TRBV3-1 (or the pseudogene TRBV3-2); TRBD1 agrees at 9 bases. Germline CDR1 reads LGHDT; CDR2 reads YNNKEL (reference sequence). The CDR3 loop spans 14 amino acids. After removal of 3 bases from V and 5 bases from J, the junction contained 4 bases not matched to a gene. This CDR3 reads CASSHHDRGYGYTF. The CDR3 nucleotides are TGTGCCAGCAGCCATCACGACAGGGGGTATGGCTACACCTTC.

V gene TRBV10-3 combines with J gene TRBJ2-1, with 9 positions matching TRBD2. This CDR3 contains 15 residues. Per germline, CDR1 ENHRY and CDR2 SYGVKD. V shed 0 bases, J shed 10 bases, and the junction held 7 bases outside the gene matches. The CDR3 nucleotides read TGTGCCATCAGTGAGTCCCGGCTAGCGGGGAAGGAGCAGTTCTTC. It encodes CAISESRLAGKEQFF.

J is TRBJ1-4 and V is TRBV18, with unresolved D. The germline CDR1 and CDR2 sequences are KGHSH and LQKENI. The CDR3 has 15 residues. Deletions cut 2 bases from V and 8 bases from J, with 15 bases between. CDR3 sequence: CASSPELVPGEKLFF. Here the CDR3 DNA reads TGTGCCAGCTCACCAGAGCTCGTTCCGGGGGAAAAACTGTTTTTT.

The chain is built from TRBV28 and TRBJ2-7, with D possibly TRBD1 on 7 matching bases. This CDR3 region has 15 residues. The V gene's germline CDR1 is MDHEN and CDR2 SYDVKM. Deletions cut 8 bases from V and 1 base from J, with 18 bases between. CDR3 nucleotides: TGTGCCAGCGGCAACCCAGGGGGGAAGTCCTACGAGCAGTACTTC. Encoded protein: CASGNPGGKSYEQYF.

The CDR3 region has the DNA TGTGCCAGCAGCTTGGGCTCCGGGACAGGGGCTGAAGCTTTCTTT. Protein product: CASSLGSGTGAEAFF. The V gene is TRBV5-4, the J gene TRBJ1-1, with TRBD1 identical over 10 bases. The CDR3 sequence is 15 residues long. V lost 0 bases, J lost 6 bases, and 5 bases stayed unmatched. CDR1 and CDR2 (germline): SGHNT, YYREEE (reference sequence).

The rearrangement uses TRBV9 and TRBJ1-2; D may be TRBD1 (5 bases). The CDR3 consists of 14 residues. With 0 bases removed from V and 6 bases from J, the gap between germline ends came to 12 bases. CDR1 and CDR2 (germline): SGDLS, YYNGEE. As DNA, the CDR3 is TGTGCCAGCAGCGTAGAATCAGGGAATGATGGCTACACCTTC. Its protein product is CASSVESGNDGYTF.

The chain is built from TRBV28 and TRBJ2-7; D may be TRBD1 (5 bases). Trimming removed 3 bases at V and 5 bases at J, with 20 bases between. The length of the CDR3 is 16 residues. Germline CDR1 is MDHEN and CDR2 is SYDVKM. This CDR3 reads CASSFLTLDSGDEQYF. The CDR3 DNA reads TGTGCCAGCAGTTTCTTAACTTTAGACAGTGGCGACGAGCAGTACTTC.

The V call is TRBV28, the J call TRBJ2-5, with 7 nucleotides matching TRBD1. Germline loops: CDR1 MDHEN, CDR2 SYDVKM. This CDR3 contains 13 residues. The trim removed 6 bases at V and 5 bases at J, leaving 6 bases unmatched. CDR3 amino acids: CASRQQGVETQYF. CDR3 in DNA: TGTGCCAGCAGGCAGCAGGGGGTCGAGACCCAGTACTTC.

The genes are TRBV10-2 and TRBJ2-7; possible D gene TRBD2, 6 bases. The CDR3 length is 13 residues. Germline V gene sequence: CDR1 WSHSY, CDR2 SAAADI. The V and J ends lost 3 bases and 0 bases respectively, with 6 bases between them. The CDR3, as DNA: TGCGCCAGCAGTGACGGGAGCTCCTACGAGCAGTACTTC. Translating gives CASSDGSSYEQYF.

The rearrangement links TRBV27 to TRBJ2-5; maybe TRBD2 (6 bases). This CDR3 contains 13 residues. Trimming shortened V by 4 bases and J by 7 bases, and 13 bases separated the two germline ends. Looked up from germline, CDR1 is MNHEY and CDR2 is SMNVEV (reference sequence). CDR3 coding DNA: TGTGCCAGCAGTTGGGGGAGGCGGGGGACCCAGTACTTC. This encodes CASSWGRRGTQYF.

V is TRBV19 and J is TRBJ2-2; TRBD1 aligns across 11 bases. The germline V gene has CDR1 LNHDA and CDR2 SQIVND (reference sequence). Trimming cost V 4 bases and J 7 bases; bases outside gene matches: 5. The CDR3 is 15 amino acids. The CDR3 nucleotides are TGTGCCAGTAGTACTAAGGGACAGGGGGACGGGGAGCTGTTTTTT. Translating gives CASSTKGQGDGELFF.

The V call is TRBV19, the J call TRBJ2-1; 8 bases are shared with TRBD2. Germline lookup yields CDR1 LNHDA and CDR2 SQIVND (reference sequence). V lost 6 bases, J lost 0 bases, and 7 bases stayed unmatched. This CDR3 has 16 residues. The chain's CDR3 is CASRELSGSSYNEQFF. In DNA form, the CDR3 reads TGTGCCAGTAGGGAACTCAGCGGGAGCTCCTACAATGAGCAGTTCTTC.

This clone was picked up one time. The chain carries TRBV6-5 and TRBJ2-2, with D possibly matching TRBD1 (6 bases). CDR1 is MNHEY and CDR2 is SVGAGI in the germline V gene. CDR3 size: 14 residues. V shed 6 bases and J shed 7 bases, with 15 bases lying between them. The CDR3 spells CASRPRQASGELFF. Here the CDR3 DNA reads TGTGCCAGCAGGCCCCGACAGGCCAGCGGGGAGCTGTTTTTT.

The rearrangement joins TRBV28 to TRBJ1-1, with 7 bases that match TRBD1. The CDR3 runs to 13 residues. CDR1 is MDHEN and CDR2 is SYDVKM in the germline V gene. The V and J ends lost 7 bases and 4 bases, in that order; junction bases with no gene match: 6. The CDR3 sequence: CASIGTVPTEAFF. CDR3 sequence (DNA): TGTGCCAGCATCGGGACAGTCCCCACTGAAGCTTTCTTT. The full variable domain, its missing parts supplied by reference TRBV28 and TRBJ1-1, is DVKVTQSSRYLVKRTGEKVFLECVQDMDHENMFWYRQDPGLGLRLIYFSYDVKMKEKGDIPEGYSVSREKKERFSLILESASTNQTSMYLCASIGTVPTEAFFGQGTRLTVV.